These 10 T cell receptor beta chains share one sample of origin, sequenced in a study of cytomegalovirus exposure and HLA in healthy donors. Primers for the PCR totalled 60 Vbeta and 13 Jbeta. The assay was immunoSEQ multiplex PCR, and TCRdb's table has in-frame clones only and misses some. Seen here are 200,000 to 300,000 clones, approximately 81% observed once, and the top ten hold approximately 0.24%. Input material: PBMCs. The receptors originated from a girl aged 2 to 9 in good health and CMV-seronegative.

The CDR3 nucleotides are TGCGCCAGCAGCCAAGACGGGGGGCGGGTTGAGCAGTACTTC. This translates into CASSQDGGRVEQYF. The chain has TRBV4-1 and TRBJ2-7; D possibly corresponds to TRBD2 (7 bases). Germline V gene data show CDR1 as MGHRA and CDR2 as YSYEKL. This CDR3 has 14 amino acids. Trimming took 0 bases from V and 7 from J, leaving 13 bases between them.

The chain couples TRBV28 to TRBJ1-2; 8 positions match TRBD1. The V gene end was trimmed by 6 bases and the J gene end by 10 bases; junction bases not matched to a gene: 13. The CDR3 is made up of 14 amino acids. The germline V gene has CDR1 MDHEN and CDR2 SYDVKM. The CDR3 reads CASSFDRGGVDYTF. The CDR3, as DNA: TGTGCCAGCAGCTTCGACAGGGGTGGGGTTGACTACACCTTC.

The rearrangement joins TRBV27 to TRBJ2-1, with TRBD2 matching 7 bases. This CDR3 has 13 residues. Germline V gives CDR1 MNHEY, CDR2 SMNVEV (reference sequence). Germline trimming cut 5 bases from V and 3 bases from J; bases unmatched to any gene: 1. CDR3 coding DNA: TGTGCCAGCAGTCGGGACTACTACAATGAGCAGTTCTTC. Its translation is CASSRDYYNEQFF.

The rearrangement uses TRBV7-8 and TRBJ2-7; the D gene is possibly TRBD2 (5 bases). The CDR3 is 16 residues long. The germline V gene encodes CDR1 SGHVS and CDR2 FQNEAQ. V was trimmed by 5 bases and J by 4 bases, leaving 21 bases between them. CDR3 in amino acids: CASSPGSGTARYEQYF. In DNA form, the CDR3 reads TGTGCCAGCAGCCCCGGCTCGGGAACGGCTCGTTACGAGCAGTACTTC. Full variable domain (missing parts from reference TRBV7-8 and TRBJ2-7): GAGVSQSPRYKVAKRGQDVALRCDPISGHVSLFWYQQALGQGPEFLTYFQNEAQLDKSGLPSDRFFAERPEGSVSTLKIQRTQQEDSAVYLCASSPGSGTARYEQYFGPGTRLTVT.

This chain's CDR3 is CASSFPFQDGYTF. CDR3 nucleotides: TGTGCCAGCAGCTTTCCATTCCAGGATGGCTACACCTTC. The chain is built from TRBV11-2 and TRBJ1-2; D is unclear. Germline CDR1 SGHAT, CDR2 FQNNGV. This CDR3 contains 13 residues. V lost 3 bases, J lost 6 bases, and 11 bases lay in between.

The chain is built from TRBV15 and TRBJ1-4, with 7 bases lining up with TRBD1. The CDR3 covers 15 residues. V lost 3 bases and J lost 3; bases outside the gene matches: 4. The V gene's germline CDR1 is LNHNV and CDR2 YYDKDF (reference sequence). CDR3 sequence reads: CATSRRDSPNEKLFF. In nucleotides, the CDR3 is TGTGCCACCAGCAGGAGGGACAGCCCTAATGAAAAACTGTTTTTT.

The genes are TRBV11-2 and TRBJ2-7; unclear D gene. This CDR3 contains 13 residues. Germline lookup yields CDR1 SGHAT and CDR2 FQNNGV. Deletions cut 2 bases from V and 0 bases from J, with 5 bases between. DNA for the CDR3: TGTGCCAGCAGCTTAACAGACTCCTACGAGCAGTACTTC. Residues: CASSLTDSYEQYF. Full variable domain (rest looked up from reference TRBV11-2 and TRBJ2-7): EAGVAQSPRYKIIEKRQSVAFWCNPISGHATLYWYQQILGQGPKLLIQFQNNGVVDDSQLPKDRFSAERLKGVDSTLKIQPAKLEDSAVYLCASSLTDSYEQYFGPGTRLTVT.

The chain employs TRBV6-1 and TRBJ2-1; 8 bases match TRBD2. Germline V gene data show CDR1 as MNHNS and CDR2 as SASEGT. Trimming cost V 4 bases and J 5 bases; bases outside gene matches: 7. The CDR3 contains 15 residues. The DNA for the CDR3 is TGTGCCAGCAGTGTCTCCAGCGGGGGCCACAATGAGCAGTTCTTC. Translated: CASSVSSGGHNEQFF.

The chain links TRBV6-5 to TRBJ2-4; TRBD1 might be the D (6 bases). Germline V gene lookup returns CDR1 MNHEY and CDR2 SVGAGI. V shed 0 bases and J shed 9 bases, with 15 bases lying between them. CDR3 size: 15 residues. The CDR3 coding sequence is TGTGCCAGCAGTTACTCCGGACGGCGAGGGGGCATTCAGTACTTC. Its translation is CASSYSGRRGGIQYF.

The CDR3 DNA reads as TGTGCCAGCAGCTTCTCGACTAGCGGGAGGGCTAATACGCAGTATTTT. Its protein is CASSFSTSGRANTQYF. This chain uses TRBV7-6 with TRBJ2-3, with 14 bases identical to TRBD2. Per the germline V gene, CDR1 is SGHVS and CDR2 is FNYEAQ. The CDR3 totals 16 residues. V was pared by 3 bases and J by 7 bases, with 6 bases of the junction left unmatched.